This TCR beta chain was profiled in a study of cytotoxic CD8 clonotypes in ibrutinib-treated CLL. Profiled with immunoSEQ multiplex PCR; TCRdb holds only in-frame clones, not every one. The data contain about 300,000 clones, over 60% of them seen just once; the ten biggest clones take up roughly 6.7%. This CDR3 has 15 amino acids. CDR1 is MDHEN and CDR2 is SYDVKM in the germline V gene. V lost 4 bases to trimming and J lost 4 bases, with 14 bases between them. This TCR was recovered from a human donor with chronic lymphocytic leukemia. The source material was PBMCs, sampled after 36 months of ibrutinib treatment. The chain joins TRBV28 to TRBJ1-3; TRBD1 is a possible D gene (6 bases). CDR3 in amino acids: CASSSGGLKGNTIYF. The CDR3 DNA reads as TGTGCCAGCAGTTCGGGGGGGCTAAAGGGAAACACCATATATTTT. The full variable domain, rest sourced from reference TRBV28 and TRBJ1-3, is DVKVTQSSRYLVKRTGEKVFLECVQDMDHENMFWYRQDPGLGLRLIYFSYDVKMKEKGDIPEGYSVSREKKERFSLILESASTNQTSMYLCASSSGGLKGNTIYFGEGSWLTVV.